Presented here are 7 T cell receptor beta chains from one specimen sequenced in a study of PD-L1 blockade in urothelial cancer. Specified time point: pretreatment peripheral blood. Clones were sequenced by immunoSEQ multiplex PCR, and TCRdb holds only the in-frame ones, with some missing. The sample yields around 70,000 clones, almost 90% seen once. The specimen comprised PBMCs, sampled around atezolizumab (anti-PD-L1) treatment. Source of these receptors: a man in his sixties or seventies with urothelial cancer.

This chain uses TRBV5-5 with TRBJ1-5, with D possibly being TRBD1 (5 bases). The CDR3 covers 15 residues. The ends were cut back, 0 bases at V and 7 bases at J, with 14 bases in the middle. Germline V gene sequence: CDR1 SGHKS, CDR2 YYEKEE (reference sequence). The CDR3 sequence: CASSLEGYSYQPQHF. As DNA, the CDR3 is TGTGCCAGCAGCTTGGAGGGGTATTCATACCAGCCCCAGCATTTT.

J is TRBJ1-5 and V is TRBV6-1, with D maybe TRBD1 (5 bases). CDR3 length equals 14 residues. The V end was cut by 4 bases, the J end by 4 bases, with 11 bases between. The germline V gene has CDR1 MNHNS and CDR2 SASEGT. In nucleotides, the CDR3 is TGTGCCAGCAGTGTAACAGGACCTAATCAGCCCCAGCATTTT. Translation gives CASSVTGPNQPQHF.

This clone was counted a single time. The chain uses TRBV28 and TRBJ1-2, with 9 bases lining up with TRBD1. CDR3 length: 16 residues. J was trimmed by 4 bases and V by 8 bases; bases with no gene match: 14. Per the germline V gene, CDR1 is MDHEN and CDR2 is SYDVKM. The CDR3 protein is CASLKDVGQGFYGYTF. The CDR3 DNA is TGTGCCAGCCTTAAGGATGTGGGACAGGGCTTCTATGGCTACACCTTC.

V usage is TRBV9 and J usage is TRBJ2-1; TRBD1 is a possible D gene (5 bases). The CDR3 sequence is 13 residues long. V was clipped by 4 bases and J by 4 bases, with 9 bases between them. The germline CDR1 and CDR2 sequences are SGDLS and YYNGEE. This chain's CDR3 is CASSPRQYNEQFF. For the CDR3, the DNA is TGTGCCAGCAGCCCGCGACAGTACAATGAGCAGTTCTTC.

The CDR3 sequence is CASSRLGATSTDTQYF. The DNA of the CDR3 is TGTGCCAGCAGCCGATTGGGGGCAACTAGCACAGATACGCAGTATTTT. The chain is built from TRBV5-5 and TRBJ2-3; a weak D match, TRBD1 (6 bases). CDR1 is SGHKS and CDR2 is YYEKEE in the germline V gene (reference sequence). The CDR3 contains 16 residues. V shed 4 bases and J shed 0 bases, with 15 bases lying between them.

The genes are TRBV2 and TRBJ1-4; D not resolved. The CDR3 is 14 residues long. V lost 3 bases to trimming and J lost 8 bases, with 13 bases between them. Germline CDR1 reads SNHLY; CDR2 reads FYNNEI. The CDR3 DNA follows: TGTGCCAGCAGTGACGGCAGAGGGATGGAAAAACTGTTTTTT. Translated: CASSDGRGMEKLFF.

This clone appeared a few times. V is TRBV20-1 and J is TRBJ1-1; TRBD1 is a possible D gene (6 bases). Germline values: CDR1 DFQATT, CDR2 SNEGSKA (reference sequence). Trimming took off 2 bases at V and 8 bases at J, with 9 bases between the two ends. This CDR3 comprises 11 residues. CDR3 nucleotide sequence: TGCAGTGCTAGACCCGACAGGGAAGCTTTCTTT. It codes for CSARPDREAFF.